The 22 T cell receptor beta chains listed next were all sequenced from one sample in a study of early stage breast cancer tumors. Here immunoSEQ multiplex PCR was the method, and the copy in TCRdb shows in-frame clones only, minus some. The data show about 9,600 clones, roughly 70% seen once. The source material was breast tumor tissue. The receptors derive from a person in their fifties with breast cancer.

The CDR3 DNA sequence: TGTGCCAGCAGAAAGGGGGGGGATGAAAAACTGTTTTTT. This codes for CASRKGGDEKLFF. V usage is TRBV28 and J usage is TRBJ1-4, with D possibly being TRBD1 (6 bases). The V end was cut by 6 bases, the J end by 6 bases, with 11 bases between. This CDR3 comprises 13 residues. Germline loops: CDR1 MDHEN, CDR2 SYDVKM. Filled out from reference TRBV28 and TRBJ1-4, the complete variable domain reads DVKVTQSSRYLVKRTGEKVFLECVQDMDHENMFWYRQDPGLGLRLIYFSYDVKMKEKGDIPEGYSVSREKKERFSLILESASTNQTSMYLCASRKGGDEKLFFGSGTQLSVL.

This clone was observed a handful of times. V usage is TRBV18 and J usage is TRBJ2-5; a possible D gene is TRBD2 (5 bases). Germline loops: CDR1 KGHSH, CDR2 LQKENI. V was clipped by 5 bases and J by 5 bases, with 15 bases between them. This CDR3 spans 14 amino acids. The CDR3 here is CASSSPSRPETQYF. Written as DNA, the CDR3 is TGTGCCAGCTCATCTCCTAGCCGCCCGGAGACCCAGTACTTC.

CDR3 coding DNA: TGTGCCAGCAGCTTAGAGGTTATTGTTCGCGAGCAGTACTTC. It translates to CASSLEVIVREQYF. The V gene is TRBV11-2, the J gene TRBJ2-7; no clear D gene. This CDR3 contains 14 residues. V dropped 0 bases and J dropped 6 bases, with 12 bases sitting between them. Germline CDR1 and CDR2: SGHAT and FQNNGV.

In its sample, this clone was seen a few times. The chain links TRBV5-4 to TRBJ2-6, with D unclear. CDR3 length: 15 residues. Per germline, CDR1 SGHNT and CDR2 YYREEE (reference sequence). Between the trimmed V and J ends, which lost 0 bases and 2 bases, there was a span of 6 bases. The CDR3 loop reads CASSLVGAGANVLTF. CDR3 sequence (DNA): TGTGCCAGCAGCTTGGTTGGGGCTGGGGCCAACGTCCTGACTTTC. The full variable domain, in which reference TRBV5-4 and TRBJ2-6 provide the parts outside the CDR3, is ETGVTQSPTHLIKTRGQQVTLRCSSQSGHNTVSWYQQALGQGPQFIFQYYREEENGRGNFPPRFSGLQFPNYSSELNVNALELDDSALYLCASSLVGAGANVLTFGAGSRLTVL.

V usage is TRBV10-2 and J usage is TRBJ2-1; 11 bases map to TRBD1. Germline V gene sequence: CDR1 WSHSY, CDR2 SAAADI. V was pared by 2 bases and J by 6 bases, with 0 bases of the junction left unmatched. The CDR3 runs to 14 residues. The CDR3 DNA follows: TGCGCCAGCAGTGAGGGGACAGGGGGCAATGAGCAGTTCTTC. It encodes CASSEGTGGNEQFF.

The rearrangement joins TRBV29-1 to TRBJ1-1; D is undetermined. The CDR3 extends over 12 amino acids. Germline CDR1 reads SQVTM; CDR2 reads ANQGSEA. V was clipped by 7 bases and J by 1 base, with 10 bases between them. CDR3 in amino acids: CSARQTNTEAFF. DNA of the CDR3: TGCAGCGCCCGACAAACGAACACTGAAGCTTTCTTT.

The chain recombines TRBV19 with TRBJ2-7, with unresolved D. Trimming stripped 6 bases from V and 5 bases from J, with 14 bases between. The germline V gene encodes CDR1 LNHDA and CDR2 SQIVND (reference sequence). This CDR3 comprises 13 residues. The CDR3 DNA sequence: TGTGCCAGTAGCCATTCGGACCGTAACGAGCAGTACTTC. This translates into CASSHSDRNEQYF.

The chain links TRBV10-2 to TRBJ2-3; perhaps D is TRBD1 or TRBD2 (6 bases each). Per germline, CDR1 WSHSY and CDR2 SAAADI. Trimming shortened V by 8 bases and J by 2 bases, and 23 bases separated the two germline ends. The CDR3 runs 17 residues. The CDR3 region has the DNA TGCGCCAGCGCCGGACTAATGGCGGCAGGGGCCACAGATACGCAGTATTTT. It translates to CASAGLMAAGATDTQYF.

The chain combines TRBV19 with TRBJ1-1, with D hard to call. The CDR3 loop spans 13 amino acids. The germline V gene has CDR1 LNHDA and CDR2 SQIVND (reference sequence). V was pared by 1 base and J by 7 bases, with 10 bases between. The CDR3 is CASSIAAAFEAFF. In DNA form, the CDR3 reads TGTGCCAGTAGTATAGCGGCAGCCTTTGAAGCTTTCTTT.

The chain uses TRBV6-5 and TRBJ1-3; D is perhaps TRBD1 (6 bases). Germline loops: CDR1 MNHEY, CDR2 SVGAGI. CDR3 length: 15 residues. V was trimmed by 5 bases and J by 0 bases, leaving 11 bases between them. Here the CDR3 reads CASSMKGGSGNTIYF. CDR3 sequence (DNA): TGTGCCAGCAGTATGAAAGGGGGCTCTGGAAACACCATATATTTT.

This clone was counted a few times. The chain joins TRBV19 to TRBJ2-3, with a possible D match to TRBD2 (6 bases). Germline V gene data show CDR1 as LNHDA and CDR2 as SQIVND (reference sequence). Deletions cut 6 bases from V and 4 bases from J, with 14 bases between. This CDR3 is built from 14 residues. In DNA, the CDR3 is TGTGCCAGTAGAGGACGACTAGGTGCAGATACGCAGTATTTT. It is translated as CASRGRLGADTQYF.

The J gene is TRBJ2-3, the V gene TRBV5-4; 7 nucleotides line up with TRBD1. Trimming took 4 bases from V and 6 from J; bases not matched to a gene: 5. Germline assignment: CDR1 SGHNT and CDR2 YYREEE (reference sequence). The CDR3 sequence is 13 residues long. The chain's CDR3 is CASSATGMDTQYF. The CDR3 DNA sequence: TGTGCCAGCAGCGCGACAGGGATGGATACGCAGTATTTT.

The CDR3 protein is CASSGRSGSTNEQFF. The CDR3 DNA reads as TGTGCCAGCAGCGGACGTAGCGGGAGTACCAATGAGCAGTTCTTC. The V gene is TRBV9, the J gene TRBJ2-1; 9 nucleotides align to TRBD2. V was clipped by 3 bases and J by 6 bases; unmatched bases: 7. Germline CDR1 SGDLS, CDR2 YYNGEE. This CDR3 spans 15 amino acids.

V usage is TRBV11-2 and J usage is TRBJ1-5; no clear D. CDR1 and CDR2 from the germline V gene are SGHAT and FQNNGV. This CDR3 spans 14 amino acids. The V end lost 1 base, the J end lost 3 bases, and 7 bases lay between the germline ends. The CDR3 protein is CASSLGVVNQPQHF. The CDR3 bases are TGTGCCAGCAGCTTAGGGGTGGTCAATCAGCCCCAGCATTTT.

This clone showed up just a few times. J is TRBJ2-3 and V is TRBV14, with D maybe TRBD1 (6 bases). V lost 5 bases and J 5 bases, leaving 11 bases between the germline ends. CDR1 is SGHDN and CDR2 is FVKESK in the germline V gene. This CDR3 region has 13 residues. The CDR3 reads CASSVRGVDTQYF. CDR3 DNA: TGTGCCAGCAGCGTCAGGGGCGTAGATACGCAGTATTTT.

The chain recombines TRBV28 with TRBJ1-4, with D unclear. CDR3 length: 15 amino acids. Looked up from germline, CDR1 is MDHEN and CDR2 is SYDVKM. V lost 6 bases and J lost 0, with 11 bases in between. Written as DNA, the CDR3 is TGTGCCAGCAGAGGCAGTCCACCAACTAATGAAAAACTGTTTTTT. As protein: CASRGSPPTNEKLFF.

This chain links TRBV7-6 with TRBJ2-2, with D perhaps matching TRBD1 or TRBD2 (6 bases each). The germline V gene has CDR1 SGHVS and CDR2 FNYEAQ. V lost 1 base, J lost 4 bases, and 13 bases lay in between. The CDR3 extends over 16 amino acids. The CDR3 nucleotides are TGTGCCAGCAGCTTAGGACACGGGGGCGGCACCGGGGAGCTGTTTTTT. The encoded protein is CASSLGHGGGTGELFF.

This chain joins TRBV5-4 and TRBJ1-6, with 8 nucleotides matching TRBD1. Germline-derived CDR1 and CDR2 are SGHNT and YYREEE (reference sequence). The length of the CDR3 is 14 residues. J gave up 10 bases and V 3 bases, and 6 bases lay outside the gene matches. The chain's CDR3 is CASSSKDRASPLHF. The CDR3 nucleotides read TGTGCCAGCAGCTCGAAGGACAGGGCCTCACCCCTCCACTTT.

The gene calls are TRBV5-6 and TRBJ1-1; no firm D call. Per germline, CDR1 SGHDT and CDR2 YYEEEE. V gave up 1 base and J gave up 4 bases, with 14 bases separating them. The CDR3 totals 15 residues. CDR3 amino acids: CASSLYGSDPTEAFF. The CDR3 DNA reads TGTGCCAGCAGCTTGTATGGGTCGGACCCCACTGAAGCTTTCTTT.

The chain is built from TRBV20-1 and TRBJ2-5; D perhaps matches TRBD2 (5 bases). There are 11 residues in the CDR3. Trimming took off 8 bases at V and 2 bases at J, with 9 bases between the two ends. CDR1 is DFQATT, CDR2 SNEGSKA, per germline (reference sequence). This CDR3 reads CSLGVQETQYF. The CDR3 bases are TGCAGTCTCGGGGTACAAGAGACCCAGTACTTC.

The chain couples TRBV10-3 to TRBJ2-7; D is uncertain. This CDR3 has 13 residues. V dropped 8 bases and J dropped 2 bases, with 13 bases sitting between them. CDR1 is ENHRY and CDR2 is SYGVKD in the germline V gene. The CDR3 sequence: CAILSSDTYEQYF. Here the CDR3 DNA reads TGTGCCATCCTCAGTTCTGATACCTACGAGCAGTACTTC.

CDR3: CASSLVGGATDTQYF. In DNA, the CDR3 is TGTGCCAGCAGTTTAGTGGGGGGGGCCACAGATACGCAGTATTTT. The chain joins TRBV28 to TRBJ2-3, with a possible D match to TRBD2 (7 bases). This CDR3 contains 15 residues. Trimming shortened V by 2 bases and J by 2 bases, and 11 bases separated the two germline ends. The germline gives CDR1 MDHEN, CDR2 SYDVKM.